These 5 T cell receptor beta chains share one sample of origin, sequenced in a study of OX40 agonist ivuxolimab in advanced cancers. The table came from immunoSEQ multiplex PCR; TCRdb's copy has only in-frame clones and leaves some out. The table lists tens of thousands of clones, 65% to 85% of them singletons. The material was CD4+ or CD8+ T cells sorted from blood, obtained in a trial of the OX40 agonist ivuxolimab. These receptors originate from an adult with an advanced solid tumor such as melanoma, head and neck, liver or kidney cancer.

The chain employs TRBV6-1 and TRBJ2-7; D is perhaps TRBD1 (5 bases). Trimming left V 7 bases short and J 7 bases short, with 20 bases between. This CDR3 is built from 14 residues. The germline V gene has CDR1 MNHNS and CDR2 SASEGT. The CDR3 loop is CASTRTRESWEQYF. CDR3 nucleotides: TGTGCCAGCACCCGGACAAGGGAATCGTGGGAGCAGTACTTC.

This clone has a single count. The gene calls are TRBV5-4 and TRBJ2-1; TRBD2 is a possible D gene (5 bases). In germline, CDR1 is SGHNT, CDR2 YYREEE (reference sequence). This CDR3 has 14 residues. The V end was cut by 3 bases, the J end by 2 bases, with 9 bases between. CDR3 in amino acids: CASSSGKTYNEQFF. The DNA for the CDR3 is TGTGCCAGCAGCTCCGGGAAGACCTACAATGAGCAGTTCTTC.

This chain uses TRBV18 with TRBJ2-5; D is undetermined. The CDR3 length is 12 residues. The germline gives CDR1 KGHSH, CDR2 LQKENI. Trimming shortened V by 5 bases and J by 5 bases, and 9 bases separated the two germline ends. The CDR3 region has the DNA TGTGCCAGCTCAGCACTCGGGGAGACCCAGTACTTC. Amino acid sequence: CASSALGETQYF.

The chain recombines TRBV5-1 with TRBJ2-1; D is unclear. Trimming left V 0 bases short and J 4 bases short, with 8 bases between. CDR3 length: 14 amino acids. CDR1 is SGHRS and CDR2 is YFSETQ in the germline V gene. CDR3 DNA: TGCGCCAGCAGCTTGGTCGGACCTTACAATGAGCAGTTCTTC. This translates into CASSLVGPYNEQFF. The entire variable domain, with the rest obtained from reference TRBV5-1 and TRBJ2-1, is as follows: KAGVTQTPRYLIKTRGQQVTLSCSPISGHRSVSWYQQTPGQGLQFLFEYFSETQRNKGNFPGRFSGRQFSNSRSEMNVSTLELGDSALYLCASSLVGPYNEQFFGPGTRLTVL.

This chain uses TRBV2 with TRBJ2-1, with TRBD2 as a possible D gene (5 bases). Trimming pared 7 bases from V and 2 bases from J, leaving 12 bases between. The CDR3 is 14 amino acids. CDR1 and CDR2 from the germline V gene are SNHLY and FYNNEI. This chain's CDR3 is CASKVGEAYNEQFF. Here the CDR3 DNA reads TGTGCCAGCAAGGTGGGAGAAGCCTACAATGAGCAGTTCTTC. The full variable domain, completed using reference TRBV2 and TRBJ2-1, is EPEVTQTPSHQVTQMGQEVILRCVPISNHLYFYWYRQILGQKVEFLVSFYNNEISEKSEIFDDQFSVERPDGSNFTLKIRSTKLEDSAMYFCASKVGEAYNEQFFGPGTRLTVL.